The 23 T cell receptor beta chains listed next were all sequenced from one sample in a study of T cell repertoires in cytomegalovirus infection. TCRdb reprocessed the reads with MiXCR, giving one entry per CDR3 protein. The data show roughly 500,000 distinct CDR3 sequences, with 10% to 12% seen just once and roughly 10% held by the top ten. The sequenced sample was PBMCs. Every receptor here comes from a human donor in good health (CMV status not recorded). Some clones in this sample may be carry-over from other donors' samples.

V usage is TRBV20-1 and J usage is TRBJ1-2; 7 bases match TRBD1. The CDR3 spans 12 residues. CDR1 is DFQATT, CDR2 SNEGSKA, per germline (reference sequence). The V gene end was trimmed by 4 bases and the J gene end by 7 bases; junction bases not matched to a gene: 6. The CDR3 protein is CSATRQGSGYTF. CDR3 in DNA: TGCAGTGCTACTCGACAGGGTTCTGGCTACACCTTC.

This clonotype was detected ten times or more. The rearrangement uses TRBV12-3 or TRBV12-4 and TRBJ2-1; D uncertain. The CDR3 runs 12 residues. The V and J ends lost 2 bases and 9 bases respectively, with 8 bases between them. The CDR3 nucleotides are TGTGCCAGCAGTTTACTCGACGGTGAGCAGTTCTTC. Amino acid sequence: CASSLLDGEQFF.

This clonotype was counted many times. The DNA of the CDR3 is TGTGCCACCAAACTTTACAGGGTCAATCAGCCCCAGCATTTT. Its translation is CATKLYRVNQPQHF. This rearrangement joins TRBV6-1 to TRBJ1-5; D perhaps matches TRBD1 (6 bases). The V gene's germline CDR1 is MNHNS and CDR2 SASEGT. Trimming took 10 bases from V and 3 from J, leaving 16 bases between them. The CDR3 is 14 residues long.

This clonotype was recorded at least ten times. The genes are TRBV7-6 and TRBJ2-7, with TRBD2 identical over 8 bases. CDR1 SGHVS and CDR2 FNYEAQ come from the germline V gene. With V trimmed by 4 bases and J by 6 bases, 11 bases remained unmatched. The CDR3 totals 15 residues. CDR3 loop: CASSSSGGTLGEQYF. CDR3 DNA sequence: TGTGCCAGCAGCTCGAGCGGGGGTACCCTTGGCGAGCAGTACTTC.

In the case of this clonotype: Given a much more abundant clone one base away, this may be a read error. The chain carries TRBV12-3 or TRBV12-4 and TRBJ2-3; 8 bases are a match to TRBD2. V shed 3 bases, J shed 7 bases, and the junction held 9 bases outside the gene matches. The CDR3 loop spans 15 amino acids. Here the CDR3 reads CASSLGLGSPNTQYF. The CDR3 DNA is TGTGCCAGCAGTTTGGGACTAGGGTCGCCTAATACGCAGTATTTT.

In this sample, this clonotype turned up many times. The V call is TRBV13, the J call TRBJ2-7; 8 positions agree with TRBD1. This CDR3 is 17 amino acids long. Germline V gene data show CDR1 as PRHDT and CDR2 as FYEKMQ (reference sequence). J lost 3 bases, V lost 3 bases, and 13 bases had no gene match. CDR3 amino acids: CASSLSQEGQGVYEQYF. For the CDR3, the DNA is TGTGCCAGCAGCTTGTCGCAGGAAGGACAGGGAGTCTACGAGCAGTACTTC.

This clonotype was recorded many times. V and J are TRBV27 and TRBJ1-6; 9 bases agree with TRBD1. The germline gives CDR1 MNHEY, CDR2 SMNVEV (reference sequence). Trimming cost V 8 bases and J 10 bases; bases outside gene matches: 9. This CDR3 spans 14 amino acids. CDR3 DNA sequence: TGTGCCAGCCATGGGACAGGGCAGGGATCACCCCTCCACTTT. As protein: CASHGTGQGSPLHF.

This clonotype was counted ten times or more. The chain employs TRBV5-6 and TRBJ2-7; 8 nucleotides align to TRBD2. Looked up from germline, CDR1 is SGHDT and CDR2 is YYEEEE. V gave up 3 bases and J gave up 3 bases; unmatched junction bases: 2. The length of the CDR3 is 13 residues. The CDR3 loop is CASSSREGYEQYF. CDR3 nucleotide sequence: TGTGCCAGCAGCTCCCGGGAGGGCTACGAGCAGTACTTC.

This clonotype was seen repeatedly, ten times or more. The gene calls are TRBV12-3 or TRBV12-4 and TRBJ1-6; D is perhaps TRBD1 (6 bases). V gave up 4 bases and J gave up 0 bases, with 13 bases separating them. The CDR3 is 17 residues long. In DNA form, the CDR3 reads TGTGCCAGCAGTTCGTACAGGGATCCCTCCTATAATTCACCCCTCCACTTT. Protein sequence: CASSSYRDPSYNSPLHF.

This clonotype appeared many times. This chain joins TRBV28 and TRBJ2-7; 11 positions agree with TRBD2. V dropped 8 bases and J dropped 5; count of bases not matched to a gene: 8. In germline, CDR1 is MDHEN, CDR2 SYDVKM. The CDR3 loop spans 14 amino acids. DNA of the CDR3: TGTGCCAGCGTTACTAGCGGGAGTATAAACGAGCAGTACTTC. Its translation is CASVTSGSINEQYF.

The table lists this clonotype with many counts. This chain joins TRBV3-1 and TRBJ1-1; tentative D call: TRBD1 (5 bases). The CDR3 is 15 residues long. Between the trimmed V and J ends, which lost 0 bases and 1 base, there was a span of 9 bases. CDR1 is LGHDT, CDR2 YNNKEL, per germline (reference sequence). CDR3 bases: TGTGCCAGCAGCCAAGATCTGAGGGGGAACACTGAAGCTTTCTTT. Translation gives CASSQDLRGNTEAFF.

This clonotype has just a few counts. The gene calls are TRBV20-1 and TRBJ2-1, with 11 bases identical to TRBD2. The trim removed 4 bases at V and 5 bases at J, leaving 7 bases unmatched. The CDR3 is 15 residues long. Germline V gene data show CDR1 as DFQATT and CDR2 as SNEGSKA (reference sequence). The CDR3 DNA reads TGCAGTGCTATTAGCCCGGGACTAGCGGACAATGAGCAGTTCTTC. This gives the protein CSAISPGLADNEQFF.

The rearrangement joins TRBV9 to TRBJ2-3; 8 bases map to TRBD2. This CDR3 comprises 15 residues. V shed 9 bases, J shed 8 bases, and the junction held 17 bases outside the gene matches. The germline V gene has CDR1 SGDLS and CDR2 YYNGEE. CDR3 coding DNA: TGTGCCACCTCAGCGGGAGCGAATTACCCCGGTACGCAGTATTTT. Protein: CATSAGANYPGTQYF.

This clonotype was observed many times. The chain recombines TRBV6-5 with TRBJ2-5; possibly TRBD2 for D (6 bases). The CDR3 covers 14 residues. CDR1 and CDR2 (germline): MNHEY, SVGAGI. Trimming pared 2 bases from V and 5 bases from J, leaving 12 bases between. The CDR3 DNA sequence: TGTGCCAGCAGTTACGCGGCTAGCGCTGAGACCCAGTACTTC. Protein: CASSYAASAETQYF.

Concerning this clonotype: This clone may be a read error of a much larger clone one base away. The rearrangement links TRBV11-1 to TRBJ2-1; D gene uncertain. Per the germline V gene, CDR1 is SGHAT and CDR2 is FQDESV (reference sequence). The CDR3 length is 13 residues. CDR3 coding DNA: TGTGCCAGCTGCTTAGTGGCGGTCGGTGAGCAGTTCTTC. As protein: CASCLVAVGEQFF.

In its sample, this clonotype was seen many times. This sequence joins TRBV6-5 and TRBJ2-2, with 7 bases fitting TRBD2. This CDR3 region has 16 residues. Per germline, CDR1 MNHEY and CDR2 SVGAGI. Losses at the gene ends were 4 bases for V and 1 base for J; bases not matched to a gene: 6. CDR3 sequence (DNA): TGTGCCAGCAGTTCGTTCGCGGGGGTGAACACCGGGGAGCTGTTTTTT. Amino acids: CASSSFAGVNTGELFF.

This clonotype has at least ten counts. The chain's CDR3 is CASSIEPGPLNTEAFF. The DNA for the CDR3 is TGTGCCAGTAGTATAGAACCAGGCCCCCTGAACACTGAAGCTTTCTTT. The chain recombines TRBV19 with TRBJ1-1; D is uncertain. Germline V gene sequence: CDR1 LNHDA, CDR2 SQIVND (reference sequence). CDR3 length: 16 residues. V dropped 0 bases and J dropped 0 bases, with 11 bases sitting between them.

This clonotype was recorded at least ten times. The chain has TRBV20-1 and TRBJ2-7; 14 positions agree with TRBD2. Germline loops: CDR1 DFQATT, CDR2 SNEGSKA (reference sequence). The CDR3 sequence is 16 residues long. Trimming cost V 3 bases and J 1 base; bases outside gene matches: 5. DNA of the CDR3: TGCAGTGCTAGGGGCAGACTAGCGGGAGGGTCCTACGAGCAGTACTTC. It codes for CSARGRLAGGSYEQYF.

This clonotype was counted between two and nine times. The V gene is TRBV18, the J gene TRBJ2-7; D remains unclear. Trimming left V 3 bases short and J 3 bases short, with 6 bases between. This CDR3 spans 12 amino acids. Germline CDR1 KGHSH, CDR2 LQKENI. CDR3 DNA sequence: TGTGCCAGCTCACCCGAGGTCTACGAGCAGTACTTC. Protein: CASSPEVYEQYF. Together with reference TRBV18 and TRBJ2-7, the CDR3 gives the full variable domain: NAGVMQNPRHLVRRRGQEARLRCSPMKGHSHVYWYRQLPEEGLKFMVYLQKENIIDESGMPKERFSAEFPKEGPSILRIQQVVRGDSAAYFCASSPEVYEQYFGPGTRLTVT.

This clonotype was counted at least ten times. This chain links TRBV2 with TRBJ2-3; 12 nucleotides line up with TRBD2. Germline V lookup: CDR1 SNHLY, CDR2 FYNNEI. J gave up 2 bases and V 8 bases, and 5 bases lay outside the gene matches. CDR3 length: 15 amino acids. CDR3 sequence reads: CASEGLAGYTDTQYF. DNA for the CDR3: TGTGCCAGCGAAGGACTAGCGGGATACACAGATACGCAGTATTTT.

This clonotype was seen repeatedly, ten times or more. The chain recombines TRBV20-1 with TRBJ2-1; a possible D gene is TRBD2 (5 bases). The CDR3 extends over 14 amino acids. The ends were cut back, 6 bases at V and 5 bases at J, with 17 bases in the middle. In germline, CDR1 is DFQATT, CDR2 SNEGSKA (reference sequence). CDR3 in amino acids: CSAQGAEPNNEQFF. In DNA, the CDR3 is TGCAGTGCCCAAGGAGCGGAGCCAAACAATGAGCAGTTCTTC.

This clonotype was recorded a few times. CDR3 in DNA: TGTGCCAGCACCCCCGGGGGTTACTACAATGAGCAGTTCTTC. Protein sequence: CASTPGGYYNEQFF. This chain links TRBV12-3 or TRBV12-4 with TRBJ2-1; TRBD2 might be the D (6 bases). The CDR3 runs to 14 residues. V was pared by 7 bases and J by 3 bases, with 13 bases between.

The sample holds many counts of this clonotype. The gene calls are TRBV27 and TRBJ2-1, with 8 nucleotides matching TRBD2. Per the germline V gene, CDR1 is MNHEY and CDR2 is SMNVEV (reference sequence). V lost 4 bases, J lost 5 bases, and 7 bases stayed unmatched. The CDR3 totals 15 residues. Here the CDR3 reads CASSSLTSGNNEQFF. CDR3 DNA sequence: TGTGCCAGCAGTTCCCTCACTAGCGGAAACAATGAGCAGTTCTTC.